These 22 T cell receptor beta chains share one sample of origin, sequenced in a study of vaccination effects on CD4 cells after COVID-19. Peptide-pool stimulation followed by sequencing identified expanded antigen-specific CD4+ clonotypes in the ViraFEST assay. Isolation of CD4+ T cells took place after about 10 days of culture. The vaccine recipients had no prior SARS-CoV-2 infection, with negative nucleocapsid antibodies. Profiled with immunoSEQ multiplex PCR; TCRdb holds only in-frame clones, not every one. The repertoire includes 78,000 or so clones, about four fifths of them detected once, and roughly 10% sits in the top ten. These receptors' antigens are unknown. Sequenced material: CD4+ T cells from PBMCs cultured with SARS-CoV-2 spike peptides, taken before COVID-19 vaccination. The receptors derive from a human donor who received a COVID-19 vaccine.

The rearrangement links TRBV5-4 to TRBJ1-1; 10 bases fit TRBD1. The V gene's germline CDR1 is SGHNT and CDR2 YYREEE (reference sequence). The V gene end was trimmed by 5 bases and the J gene end by 3 bases; junction bases not matched to a gene: 7. The CDR3 runs 15 residues. As DNA, the CDR3 is TGTGCCAGCAGTTCTAGACAGGGGGCCGACACTGAAGCTTTCTTT. Translation: CASSSRQGADTEAFF. The whole variable domain, remainder taken from reference TRBV5-4 and TRBJ1-1, is ETGVTQSPTHLIKTRGQQVTLRCSSQSGHNTVSWYQQALGQGPQFIFQYYREEENGRGNFPPRFSGLQFPNYSSELNVNALELDDSALYLCASSSRQGADTEAFFGQGTRLTVV.

This clone was detected once. The chain uses TRBV20-1 and TRBJ2-3, with D unresolved. Germline V lookup: CDR1 DFQATT, CDR2 SNEGSKA (reference sequence). This CDR3 has 10 amino acids. CDR3 coding DNA: TGCAGCCCCACGGCAGATACGCAGTATTTT. It encodes CSPTADTQYF.

This chain links TRBV11-2 with TRBJ2-1, with D tentatively TRBD2 (6 bases). Germline loops: CDR1 SGHAT, CDR2 FQNNGV. CDR3 size: 15 residues. The germline V and J ends were trimmed by 3 bases and 3 bases, with 12 bases remaining between them. CDR3 DNA sequence: TGTGCCAGCAGCTTTAGTCGGGGGTTCTACAATGAGCAGTTCTTC. Protein sequence: CASSFSRGFYNEQFF. The whole variable domain, filled in from reference TRBV11-2 and TRBJ2-1, reads EAGVAQSPRYKIIEKRQSVAFWCNPISGHATLYWYQQILGQGPKLLIQFQNNGVVDDSQLPKDRFSAERLKGVDSTLKIQPAKLEDSAVYLCASSFSRGFYNEQFFGPGTRLTVL.

In this sample, this clone turned up once. The chain couples TRBV30 to TRBJ1-5, with D perhaps TRBD1 (6 bases). The CDR3 has 16 residues. Germline CDR1 reads GTSNPN; CDR2 reads SVGIG (reference sequence). V gave up 3 bases and J gave up 3 bases, with 18 bases separating them. This CDR3 is CAWRHRGAGDNQPQHF. DNA for the CDR3: TGTGCCTGGAGACACCGAGGGGCAGGGGACAATCAGCCCCAGCATTTT.

The chain links TRBV27 to TRBJ1-6; 7 nucleotides line up with TRBD1. Germline lookup yields CDR1 MNHEY and CDR2 SMNVEV (reference sequence). There are 13 residues in the CDR3. With V trimmed by 5 bases and J by 14 bases, 9 bases remained unmatched. CDR3 loop: CASSPIQGKSLHF. The CDR3 DNA reads as TGTGCCAGCAGTCCTATACAGGGGAAATCCCTCCACTTT.

This rearrangement joins TRBV3-1 (or the pseudogene TRBV3-2) to TRBJ2-5; no clear D gene. The CDR3 sequence is 13 residues long. Germline CDR1 and CDR2: LGHDT and YNNKEL (reference sequence). Trimming shortened V by 3 bases and J by 1 base, and 6 bases separated the two germline ends. CDR3 DNA sequence: TGTGCCAGCAGCCATAGCAGCCAAGAGACCCAGTACTTC. As protein: CASSHSSQETQYF.

V and J are TRBV5-1 and TRBJ1-4; TRBD1 agrees at 9 bases. The V segment lost 4 bases and the J segment 5 bases; nucleotides outside the gene matches: 9. CDR3 length: 16 amino acids. Germline V gene sequence: CDR1 SGHRS, CDR2 YFSETQ. The CDR3 DNA follows: TGCGCCAGCAGCATTGGAGTGACAGGGGGAAATGAAAAACTGTTTTTT. Amino acid sequence: CASSIGVTGGNEKLFF. Complete variable domain (other parts from reference TRBV5-1 and TRBJ1-4): KAGVTQTPRYLIKTRGQQVTLSCSPISGHRSVSWYQQTPGQGLQFLFEYFSETQRNKGNFPGRFSGRQFSNSRSEMNVSTLELGDSALYLCASSIGVTGGNEKLFFGSGTQLSVL.

The chain couples TRBV24-1 to TRBJ2-2; a possible D gene is TRBD1 (5 bases). This CDR3 is built from 15 residues. Germline CDR1 reads KGHDR; CDR2 reads SFDVKD. V lost 3 bases, J lost 0 bases, and 7 bases lay in between. The CDR3, as DNA: TGTGCCACCAGTGATACAGGAGCGAACACCGGGGAGCTGTTTTTT. This codes for CATSDTGANTGELFF.

The chain is built from TRBV2 and TRBJ1-6; D unclear. Germline loops: CDR1 SNHLY, CDR2 FYNNEI. This CDR3 is 13 amino acids long. With 4 bases removed from V and 5 bases from J, the gap between germline ends came to 6 bases. The CDR3 DNA sequence: TGTGCCAGCAGTGCCGAAAATAATTCACCCCTCCACTTT. Translated: CASSAENNSPLHF.

This clone has a single count. The chain couples TRBV19 to TRBJ1-3; D might be TRBD1 (6 bases). The V end was cut by 5 bases, the J end by 2 bases, with 10 bases between. CDR1 and CDR2 (germline): LNHDA, SQIVND (reference sequence). The CDR3 is 14 residues long. Here the CDR3 DNA reads TGTGCCAGTAGTTTCCGGACAGCTGGAAACACCATATATTTT. It is translated as CASSFRTAGNTIYF.

With regard to this clone: The junction departs from germline at one end; a sequencing error may be responsible. V is TRBV18 and J is TRBJ2-1; 8 bases line up with TRBD2. Germline lookup yields CDR1 KGHSH and CDR2 LQKENI. The CDR3 runs 14 residues. The CDR3 DNA reads TGTGCCAGCTCTCCACTAAGCGGGGGAAATGAGCAGTTCTTC. Translating it yields CASSPLSGGNEQFF.

The chain employs TRBV6-4 and TRBJ2-1; 8 nucleotides match TRBD2. J was trimmed by 10 bases and V by 6 bases; bases with no gene match: 11. Per germline, CDR1 MRHNA and CDR2 SNTAGT. The CDR3 runs 14 residues. The CDR3: CASRDHSRGGEQFF. The CDR3 coding sequence is TGTGCCAGCAGAGACCATAGCCGGGGGGGGGAGCAGTTCTTC.

This chain joins TRBV5-1 and TRBJ2-1, with 9 bases identical to TRBD1. Germline V lookup: CDR1 SGHRS, CDR2 YFSETQ. The trim removed 5 bases at V and 5 bases at J, leaving 8 bases unmatched. The CDR3 runs 15 residues. The CDR3, as DNA: TGCGCCAGCAGGCCCGGGACAGGGCGAAACAATGAGCAGTTCTTC. It encodes CASRPGTGRNNEQFF.

This sequence joins TRBV18 and TRBJ1-1; 7 nucleotides line up with TRBD1. The CDR3 consists of 14 residues. From germline, CDR1 is KGHSH and CDR2 LQKENI. With 5 bases clipped from V and 3 bases from J, the junction kept 6 bases outside the gene matches. For the CDR3, the DNA is TGTGCCAGCTCAGATGACAGGGTTGACACTGAAGCTTTCTTT. Amino acid sequence: CASSDDRVDTEAFF. Full variable domain (missing parts from reference TRBV18 and TRBJ1-1): NAGVMQNPRHLVRRRGQEARLRCSPMKGHSHVYWYRQLPEEGLKFMVYLQKENIIDESGMPKERFSAEFPKEGPSILRIQQVVRGDSAAYFCASSDDRVDTEAFFGQGTRLTVV.

V is TRBV7-3 and J is TRBJ2-3; 11 bases agree with TRBD2. The junction had 5 bases not matched to a gene; V was cut back by 6 bases and J by 6 bases. This CDR3 is built from 14 residues. Germline CDR1 and CDR2: SGHTA and FQGTGA. The CDR3 coding sequence is TGTGCCAGCAGGGCTAGCGGGGGGCCCGATACGCAGTATTTT. Protein: CASRASGGPDTQYF.

V is TRBV4-1 and J is TRBJ1-2; TRBD1 agrees at 9 bases. V lost 1 base, J lost 4 bases, and 4 bases stayed unmatched. CDR1 and CDR2 from the germline V gene are MGHRA and YSYEKL. The CDR3 is made up of 15 amino acids. CDR3 amino acids: CASSQGDREFYGYTF. CDR3 DNA sequence: TGCGCCAGCAGCCAAGGGGACAGGGAGTTCTATGGCTACACCTTC.

The V and J genes are TRBV7-2 and TRBJ1-2, with D possibly TRBD1 on 5 matching bases. The CDR3 loop spans 14 amino acids. CDR1 is SGHTA, CDR2 FQGNSA, per germline. V shed 4 bases and J shed 4 bases, with 13 bases lying between them. Here the CDR3 DNA reads TGTGCCAGCAGCTACGGAGGGGCTGGCTATGGCTACACCTTC. Protein sequence: CASSYGGAGYGYTF. Complete variable domain (other parts from reference TRBV7-2 and TRBJ1-2): GAGVSQSPSNKVTEKGKDVELRCDPISGHTALYWYRQSLGQGLEFLIYFQGNSAPDKSGLPSDRFSAERTGGSVSTLTIQRTQQEDSAVYLCASSYGGAGYGYTFGSGTRLTVV.

This rearrangement joins TRBV5-1 to TRBJ2-3; 7 bases are shared with TRBD1. From germline, CDR1 is SGHRS and CDR2 YFSETQ. CDR3 length equals 15 residues. J lost 2 bases, V lost 3 bases, and 6 bases had no gene match. For the CDR3, the DNA is TGCGCCAGCAGCTCACAGGGGACCCTCACAGATACGCAGTATTTT. The encoded protein is CASSSQGTLTDTQYF.

This clone was found once. This rearrangement joins TRBV27 to TRBJ1-2; D possibly corresponds to TRBD1 (6 bases). CDR1 and CDR2 from the germline V gene are MNHEY and SMNVEV (reference sequence). The length of the CDR3 is 13 residues. Deletions cut 7 bases from V and 7 bases from J, with 16 bases between. The CDR3 protein is CASTEGGGSGYTF. The CDR3 nucleotides read TGTGCCAGCACCGAGGGGGGCGGCTCTGGCTACACCTTC.

The rearrangement uses TRBV28 and TRBJ1-1, with 9 bases that match TRBD1. This CDR3 comprises 17 residues. Unmatched junction bases numbered 11, after V lost 5 bases and J lost 1 base. Looked up from germline, CDR1 is MDHEN and CDR2 is SYDVKM. CDR3 nucleotide sequence: TGTGCCAGCAGTAAAACAGGGGGCGCGTTCCGGAACACTGAAGCTTTCTTT. It yields the protein CASSKTGGAFRNTEAFF.

The V gene is TRBV18, the J gene TRBJ1-2, with D perhaps matching TRBD1 (6 bases). V lost 8 bases, J lost 7 bases, and 20 bases lay in between. The CDR3 contains 14 residues. In germline, CDR1 is KGHSH, CDR2 LQKENI. The CDR3 loop is CASAPGTQAAGYTF. In DNA form, the CDR3 reads TGTGCCAGCGCCCCAGGGACACAGGCTGCTGGCTACACCTTC.

J is TRBJ1-1 and V is TRBV5-6; unclear D gene. The germline CDR1 and CDR2 sequences are SGHDT and YYEEEE. Trimming removed 4 bases from V and 4 bases from J, with 14 bases in between. CDR3 length equals 14 residues. The CDR3 region has the DNA TGTGCCAGCAGCCCTAACCGGGCTGGCACTGAAGCTTTCTTT. It translates to CASSPNRAGTEAFF.